The next 9 T cell receptor beta chains were all read from a single sample in a study of technical replicates of blood from several donors. The table came from immunoSEQ multiplex PCR; TCRdb's copy has only in-frame clones and leaves some out. Here the sample spans about 100,000 clones, around 96% being singletons. Material for sequencing was T cells isolated from PBMCs. The origin of the receptors is a human donor in good health.

The CDR3 bases are TGCGCCAGCAAAACTAGCGGGATCTACAATGAGCAGTTCTTC. Encoded protein: CASKTSGIYNEQFF. V is TRBV5-1 and J is TRBJ2-1; 10 bases fit TRBD2. The CDR3 spans 14 residues. The V gene end was trimmed by 6 bases and the J gene end by 3 bases; junction bases not matched to a gene: 3. Germline V gene lookup returns CDR1 SGHRS and CDR2 YFSETQ.

V is TRBV19 and J is TRBJ2-1; no clear D gene. The CDR3 length is 13 residues. CDR1 and CDR2 (germline): LNHDA, SQIVND (reference sequence). V was trimmed by 2 bases and J by 3 bases, leaving 5 bases between them. CDR3 loop: CASSISFYNEQFF. The CDR3 DNA reads as TGTGCCAGTAGTATAAGCTTCTACAATGAGCAGTTCTTC. Full variable domain (outside the CDR3, taken from reference TRBV19 and TRBJ2-1): DGGITQSPKYLFRKEGQNVTLSCEQNLNHDAMYWYRQDPGQGLRLIYYSQIVNDFQKGDIAEGYSVSREKKESFPLTVTSAQKNPTAFYLCASSISFYNEQFFGPGTRLTVL.

The V gene is TRBV4-1, the J gene TRBJ2-7; 9 bases line up with TRBD1. CDR1 and CDR2 from the germline V gene are MGHRA and YSYEKL. J gave up 0 bases and V 4 bases, and 4 bases lay outside the gene matches. CDR3 length: 15 amino acids. The CDR3 spells CASSPGQGPSYEQYF. CDR3 coding DNA: TGCGCCAGCAGCCCGGGACAGGGCCCCTCCTACGAGCAGTACTTC.

The chain carries TRBV4-3 and TRBJ1-5; D is unclear. Per the germline V gene, CDR1 is LGHNA and CDR2 is YSLEER. Trimming left V 0 bases short and J 5 bases short, with 8 bases between. This CDR3 contains 14 residues. CDR3 in amino acids: CASSQDWRDQPQHF. The CDR3 bases are TGCGCCAGCAGCCAAGATTGGAGGGATCAGCCCCAGCATTTT.

The chain employs TRBV5-1 and TRBJ1-5, with a tentative D call TRBD1 (5 bases). The germline CDR1 and CDR2 sequences are SGHRS and YFSETQ. The ends were cut back, 4 bases at V and 4 bases at J, with 15 bases in the middle. There are 15 residues in the CDR3. The CDR3 nucleotides read TGCGCCAGCAGCCCCTGGGGGGGGGAAAATCAGCCCCAGCATTTT. The encoded protein is CASSPWGGENQPQHF.

V is TRBV19 and J is TRBJ2-6; 7 bases fit TRBD1. Germline CDR1 reads LNHDA; CDR2 reads SQIVND (reference sequence). With 9 bases clipped from V and 4 bases from J, the junction kept 6 bases outside the gene matches. CDR3 length equals 14 residues. Here the CDR3 DNA reads TGTGCCAGCCAGGACAGGTCCGGGGCCAACGTCCTGACTTTC. Translated, it gives CASQDRSGANVLTF. Combining the CDR3 with reference TRBV19 and TRBJ2-6 gives the whole variable domain DGGITQSPKYLFRKEGQNVTLSCEQNLNHDAMYWYRQDPGQGLRLIYYSQIVNDFQKGDIAEGYSVSREKKESFPLTVTSAQKNPTAFYLCASQDRSGANVLTFGAGSRLTVL.

V and J are TRBV15 and TRBJ2-7; D ambiguous. Germline CDR1 is LNHNV and CDR2 is YYDKDF (reference sequence). The CDR3 spans 13 residues. V was trimmed by 5 bases and J by 6 bases, leaving 14 bases between them. This CDR3 reads CATSPLPYREQYF. As DNA, the CDR3 is TGTGCCACCAGCCCTCTACCGTATCGCGAGCAGTACTTC.

In DNA form, the CDR3 reads TGTGCCAGTAGTATCACTTCTCTCTACGAGCAGTACTTC. Amino acid sequence: CASSITSLYEQYF. The chain carries TRBV19 and TRBJ2-7, with no clear D. V lost 3 bases to trimming and J lost 3 bases, with 9 bases between them. The CDR3 is made up of 13 amino acids. Per germline, CDR1 LNHDA and CDR2 SQIVND (reference sequence).

The J gene is TRBJ2-2, the V gene TRBV9, with 15 bases lining up with TRBD2. The length of the CDR3 is 17 residues. CDR1 and CDR2 from the germline V gene are SGDLS and YYNGEE. Losses at the gene ends were 2 bases for V and 6 bases for J; bases not matched to a gene: 5. The chain's CDR3 is CASSVRTSGRAAGELFF. CDR3 nucleotides: TGTGCCAGCAGCGTCAGGACTAGCGGGAGGGCCGCCGGGGAGCTGTTTTTT.